What follows is one T cell receptor (beta chain) and its context. What it recognizes is unknown. Donors comprised only Caucasian adults living in Nashville, Tennessee. This specimen comes from a study of shared clonotypes between healthy human individuals. Points from the study as a whole: The generation probabilities recorded for non-shared clonotypes fell below those of clonotypes shared by all four donors. When naive CD4 clonotypes were compared across a few donors, around 4.6% were shared. An effect of sequencing depth on clonotype sharing among donors was expected.

The method was immunoSEQ multiplex PCR; TCRdb's version includes in-frame clones alone and lacks a portion of them. The repertoire has over 300,000 clones, 80% to 90% of them found once; the top ten carry 16%. Germline trimming cut 2 bases from V and 5 bases from J; bases unmatched to any gene: 4. This CDR3 contains 14 residues. The germline V gene has CDR1 SGDLS and CDR2 YYNGEE. The material sequenced was memory CD8+ T cells sorted from blood. The subset is: CD45RO+ cells pooled with CCR7-negative TemRA cells. The TCR comes from a young man in good health. V gene TRBV9 combines with J gene TRBJ2-1, with 7 bases matching TRBD2. The CDR3 bases are TGTGCCAGCAGCGTGATAAGCGGGGACAATGAGCAGTTCTTC. This gives the protein CASSVISGDNEQFF.